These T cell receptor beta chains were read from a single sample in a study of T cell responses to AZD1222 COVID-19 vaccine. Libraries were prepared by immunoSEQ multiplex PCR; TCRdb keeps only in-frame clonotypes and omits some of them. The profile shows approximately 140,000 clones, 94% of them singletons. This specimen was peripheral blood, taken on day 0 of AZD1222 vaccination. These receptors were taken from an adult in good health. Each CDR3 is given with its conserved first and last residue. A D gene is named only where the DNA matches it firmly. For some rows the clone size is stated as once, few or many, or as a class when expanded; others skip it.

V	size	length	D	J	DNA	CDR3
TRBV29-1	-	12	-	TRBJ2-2	TGCAGCGCTCCAGGGGCGACCGGGGAGCTGTTTTTT	CSAPGATGELFF
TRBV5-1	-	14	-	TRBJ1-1	TGCGCCAGCAGCTTGGAACAAGGGGGAACTGAAGCTTTCTTT	CASSLEQGGTEAFF
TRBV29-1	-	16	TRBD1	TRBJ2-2	TGCAGCGTTGAAAAGCTTGGGACAGGGTACACCGGGGAGCTGTTTTTT	CSVEKLGTGYTGELFF
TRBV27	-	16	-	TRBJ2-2	TGTGCCAGCAGTTTAATGGGTAGCGTAAACACCGGGGAGCTGTTTTTT	CASSLMGSVNTGELFF
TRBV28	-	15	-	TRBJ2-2	TGTGCCAGCAGCCCCGCGGACGCGCGCACCGGGGAGCTGTTTTTT	CASSPADARTGELFF
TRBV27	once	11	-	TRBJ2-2	TGTGCCAGCAGTTACCTCGGGGAGCTGTTTTTT	CASSYLGELFF
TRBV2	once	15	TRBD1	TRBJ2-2	TGTGCCCGGCCTATGGGACAGCAGAACACCGGGGAGCTGTTTTTT	CARPMGQQNTGELFF
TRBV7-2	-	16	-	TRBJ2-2	TGTGCCAGCAGCATATCGATGACTGGAGTGGCCGGGGAGCTGTTTTTT	CASSISMTGVAGELFF
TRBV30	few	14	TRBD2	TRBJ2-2	TGTGCCTGGCACCGGGACTACGGCACCGGGGAGCTGTTTTTT	CAWHRDYGTGELFF
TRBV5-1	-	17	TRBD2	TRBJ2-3	TGCGCCAGCAGCTTGGATGCGGGAGGCGCCGGAGCAGATACGCAGTATTTT	CASSLDAGGAGADTQYF
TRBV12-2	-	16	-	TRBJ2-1	TGTGCAAGTCGCGTAAGACAGGTAGCCTTCTACAATGAGCAGTTCTTC	CASRVRQVAFYNEQFF
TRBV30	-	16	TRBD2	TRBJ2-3	TGTGCCTGGAGCCGTTACGGGGGGTCTAGCACAGATACGCAGTATTTT	CAWSRYGGSSTDTQYF
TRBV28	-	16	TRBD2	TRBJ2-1	TGTGCCAGCGTTCTAGCGGGGGGGGAGTCCTACAATGAGCAGTTCTTC	CASVLAGGESYNEQFF
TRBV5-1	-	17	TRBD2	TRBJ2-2	TGCGCCAGCAGCTTGGGGGGTAGCGGGAGCGGCACCGGGGAGCTGTTTTTT	CASSLGGSGSGTGELFF
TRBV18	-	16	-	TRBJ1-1	TGTGCCAGCTCACTACGGACAAGGGGGATGAACACTGAAGCTTTCTTT	CASSLRTRGMNTEAFF
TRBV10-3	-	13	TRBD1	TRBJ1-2	TGTGCCGCCCACAGGGGGGAAGGCTATGGCTACACCTTC	CAAHRGEGYGYTF
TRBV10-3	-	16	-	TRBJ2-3	TGTGCCATCAGCCCTAGGGACTTAACTAGCACAGATACGCAGTATTTT	CAISPRDLTSTDTQYF
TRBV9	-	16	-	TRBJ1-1	TGTGCCAGCAGCCCCAGGGAGGTCGCCCTAAGCACTGAAGCTTTCTTT	CASSPREVALSTEAFF
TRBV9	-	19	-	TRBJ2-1	TGTGCCAGCAGCCCCCCAAGGACACCTAATACTGCTATTTACAATGAGCAGTTCTTC	CASSPPRTPNTAIYNEQFF
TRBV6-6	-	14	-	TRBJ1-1	TGTGCCAGCAGTTACTCGGCAGGGCACACTGAAGCTTTCTTT	CASSYSAGHTEAFF
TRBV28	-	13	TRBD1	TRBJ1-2	TGTGCCAGTGGGGCAGGGGGCGCCTTTGGCTACACCTTC	CASGAGGAFGYTF
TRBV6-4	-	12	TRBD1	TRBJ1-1	TGTGCCAGCAGCACCGGGACAGGGGAAGCTTTCTTT	CASSTGTGEAFF
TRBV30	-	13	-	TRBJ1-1	TGTGCCTGGAGTATTCAGGAGAACACTGAAGCTTTCTTT	CAWSIQENTEAFF
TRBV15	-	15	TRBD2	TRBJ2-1	TGTGCCACCAGCATTAGCGGGGGGGACTTCAATGAGCAGTTCTTC	CATSISGGDFNEQFF
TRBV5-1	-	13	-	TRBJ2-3	TGCGCCAGCAGCGCCCCTAGCACAGATACGCAGTATTTT	CASSAPSTDTQYF
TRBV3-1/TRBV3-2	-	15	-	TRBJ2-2	TGTGCCAGCAGCCAAGGGTATCTAAACACCGGGGAGCTGTTTTTT	CASSQGYLNTGELFF
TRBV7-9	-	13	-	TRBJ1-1	TGTGCCGCCACAGGGACGGAGAACACTGAAGCTTTCTTT	CAATGTENTEAFF
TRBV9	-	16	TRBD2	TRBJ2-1	TGTGCCAGCAGCTTCATCGGGAGGGCCACCTACAATGAGCAGTTCTTC	CASSFIGRATYNEQFF
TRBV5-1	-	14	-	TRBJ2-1	TGCGCCAGCAGCCCCCGAGAGGGTTACAATGAGCAGTTCTTC	CASSPREGYNEQFF
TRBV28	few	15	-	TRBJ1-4	TGTGCCAGCAGTTTAAATTCTTCGCCGCGGGAAAAACTGTTTTTT	CASSLNSSPREKLFF
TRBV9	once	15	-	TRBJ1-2	TGTGCCAGCAGCGCCCGACCAGACTCGGGGGGTGGCTACACCTTC	CASSARPDSGGGYTF
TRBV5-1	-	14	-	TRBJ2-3	TGCGCCAGCAGCTTTTCCGTTCTGAAAGATACGCAGTATTTT	CASSFSVLKDTQYF
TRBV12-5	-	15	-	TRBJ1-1	TGTGCTAGTGGTTTGTGGTGGGAACAGAACACTGAAGCTTTCTTT	CASGLWWEQNTEAFF
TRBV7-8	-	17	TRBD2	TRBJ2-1	TGTGCCAGCAGCTTTATTTCCCGGGCTAGCGGGGGCAATGAGCAGTTCTTC	CASSFISRASGGNEQFF
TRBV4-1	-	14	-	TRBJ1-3	TGCGCCTTGCCTTGGGGTTGTACTGGAAACACCATATATTTT	CALPWGCTGNTIYF
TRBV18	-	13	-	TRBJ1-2	TGTGCCAGCTCACCACCAGGGACTTATGGCTACACCTTC	CASSPPGTYGYTF
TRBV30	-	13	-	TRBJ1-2	TGTGCCTGGAGTGTAGGGGGTAAGAGTGGCTACACCTTC	CAWSVGGKSGYTF
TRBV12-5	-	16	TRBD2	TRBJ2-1	TGTGCTAGTGCTACCGGGGTGAGCGGGAGGGGCAATGAGCAGTTCTTC	CASATGVSGRGNEQFF
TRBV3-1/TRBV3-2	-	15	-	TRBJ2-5	TGTGCCAGCAGCCGAACGGCTAGCGATGGAGAGACCCAGTACTTC	CASSRTASDGETQYF
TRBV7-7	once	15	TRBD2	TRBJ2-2	TGTGCCAGCAGTCGGACTAGCGGGGCCACCGGGGAGCTGTTTTTT	CASSRTSGATGELFF
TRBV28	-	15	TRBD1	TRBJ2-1	TGTGCCAGCAGCCTCAGACAGGGACCCTACAATGAGCAGTTCTTC	CASSLRQGPYNEQFF
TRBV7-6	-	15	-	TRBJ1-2	TGTGCCAGCAGCCCAGACAGCCACTCTAACTATGGCTACACCTTC	CASSPDSHSNYGYTF
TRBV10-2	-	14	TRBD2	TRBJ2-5	TGCGCCAGCAGTGAGACTAGCGGGGGAGAGACCCAGTACTTC	CASSETSGGETQYF
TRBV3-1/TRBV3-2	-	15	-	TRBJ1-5	TGTGCCAGCAGCCAAGCTTCAGGGGTTGGGCAGCCCCAGCATTTT	CASSQASGVGQPQHF
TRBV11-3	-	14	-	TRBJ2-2	TGTGCCAGCAGCTTAGAAGAAGGGATCGGGGAGCTGTTTTTT	CASSLEEGIGELFF
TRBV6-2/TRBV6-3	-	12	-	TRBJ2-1	TGTGCCAGCAGCGATCTCTACAATGAGCAGTTCTTC	CASSDLYNEQFF
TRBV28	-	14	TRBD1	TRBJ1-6	TGTGCCAGCAGTTTGGACAGGTCTAATTCACCCCTCCACTTT	CASSLDRSNSPLHF
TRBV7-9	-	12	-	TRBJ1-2	TGTGCCAGCAGCGAGGCTAACTATGGCTACACCTTC	CASSEANYGYTF
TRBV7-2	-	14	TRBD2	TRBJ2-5	TGTGCCAGCAGCCCGACTAGCGTACAAGAGACCCAGTACTTC	CASSPTSVQETQYF
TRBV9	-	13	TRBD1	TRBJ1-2	TGTGCCAGCAGCGTGACAGGGACCTATGGCTACACCTTC	CASSVTGTYGYTF
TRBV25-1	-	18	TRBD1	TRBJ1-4	TGTGCCAGCAGTGTCTGGGACAGGGTTGATACAACTAATGAAAAACTGTTTTTT	CASSVWDRVDTTNEKLFF
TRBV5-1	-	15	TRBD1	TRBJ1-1	TGCGCCAGCAGCTTGGCGGGGACAGGGAACACTGAAGCTTTCTTT	CASSLAGTGNTEAFF
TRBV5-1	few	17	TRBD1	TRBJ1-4	TGCGCCAGCAGCTTGGCCTCTGGCCAGGGGGCGGGTGAAAAACTGTTTTTT	CASSLASGQGAGEKLFF
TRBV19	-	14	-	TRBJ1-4	TGTGCCAGTAGTACGGGAAAGTTAGGTGAAAAACTGTTTTTT	CASSTGKLGEKLFF
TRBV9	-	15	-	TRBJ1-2	TGTGCCAGCAGCGTATCCCCGACGGAATACTATGGCTACACCTTC	CASSVSPTEYYGYTF
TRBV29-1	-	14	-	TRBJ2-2	TGCAGCGCTTATGAGAACAGGTTGTCGGGGGAGCTGTTTTTT	CSAYENRLSGELFF
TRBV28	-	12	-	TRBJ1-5	TGTGCCAGCAGTTTAGTGCAGGAGAAGGAGCATTTT	CASSLVQEKEHF
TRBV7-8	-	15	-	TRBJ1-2	TGTGCCAGCAGCTTAGCGCGGCAGGGGAACTATGGCTACACCTTC	CASSLARQGNYGYTF
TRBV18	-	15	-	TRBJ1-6	TGTGCCAGCTCACCGTCGGGGGGGGGAGGTTCACCCCTCCACTTT	CASSPSGGGGSPLHF
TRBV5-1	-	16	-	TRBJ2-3	TGCGCCAGCAGCTCCCCCGGGACACGGGCCACAAATACGCAGTATTTT	CASSSPGTRATNTQYF